The TCR beta chain described here comes from a study of blood T cell repertoires in COVID-19. At the level of the study: The samples span acute and convalescent COVID-19 from the United States, Italy and Spain.

In the original analysis: Counts of nucleated cells, estimated from reference gene primer amplification, were obtained. Sequenced by immunoSEQ multiplex PCR; TCRdb stores in-frame clones only, minus some. That table gives V, J and clone size, and the DNA gave D and trimming. The table lists approximately 200,000 clones, about four fifths of them singletons. Germline V gene sequence: CDR1 DFQATT, CDR2 SNEGSKA (reference sequence). The V gene end was trimmed by 3 bases and the J gene end by 5 bases; junction bases not matched to a gene: 1. CDR3 length equals 14 residues. The study drew participants aged about 18 to 89 years from approximately 25 US areas. Recovered status in Cohort 3 required two negative PCRs, clearance, or symptom resolution.

The chain links TRBV20-1 to TRBJ1-6; TRBD1 agrees at 10 bases. This receptor was taken from a man aged 40-50 years who had recovered from COVID-19. The specimen sequenced was PBMCs or T cells enriched from blood (not recorded which). The CDR3 nucleotides read TGCAGTGCTAGTGGGACAGGGGATAATTCACCCCTCCACTTT. Translation: CSASGTGDNSPLHF.